Here is one T cell receptor beta chain with its context. A clone one base away is much larger, so this may be a read error. This entry comes from a study of molecular identifiers for immune sequencing clone quantification. TCRdb used MiXCR to reprocess the PCR reads, holding one entry per CDR3 protein. The repertoire consists of just over 40,000 distinct CDR3 sequences, with 24% occurring once and the leading ten covering around 0.96%. The V end was cut by 2 bases, the J end by 3 bases, with 5 bases between. Germline CDR1 reads GTSNPN; CDR2 reads SVGIG (reference sequence). This CDR3 is built from 11 residues.

The source of this sequence is a human donor in good health. Some libraries in this study had Jurkat cell RNA spiked in. This chain links TRBV30 with TRBJ2-7, with D unresolved. The specimen was naive CD8+ T cells from blood, with Jurkat cell RNA spiked in. Subset: FACS-sorted CD8+CD4-CCR7+CD45RA+ naive T cells. CDR3 sequence reads: CAWSQDYEQYF. The CDR3, as DNA: TGTGCCTGGAGTCAGGACTACGAGCAGTACTTC.